This T cell receptor (beta chain) originates from a study of blood T cell repertoires in COVID-19. Study-wide context: PBMCs, B-cell-depleted T cells, or T cells provided the cDNA or gDNA that made up the material.

Germline CDR1 and CDR2: MDHEN and SYDVKM. Trimming shortened V by 5 bases and J by 2 bases, and 16 bases separated the two germline ends. The CDR3 sequence is 15 residues long. Measured with immunoSEQ multiplex PCR; TCRdb has only the in-frame clones, and not every one. The repertoire holds approximately 90,000 clones, with 86% as singletons. The chain recombines TRBV28 with TRBJ2-7; no firm D call. Source material: peripheral blood. The TCR originated in a man older than 75 with active or convalescent COVID-19. The CDR3, as DNA: TGTGCCAGCAGTCTGGGCCGCACCGTGACCTACGAGCAGTACTTC. It yields the protein CASSLGRTVTYEQYF.